The 14 T cell receptor beta chains in this list originate from one sample, sequenced in a study of blood T cell repertoires in COVID-19. TCRdb's table, derived via immunoSEQ multiplex PCR, lists solely in-frame clones and lacks some. The sample holds 85,000 to 130,000 clones, 71% seen once. The sequencing input was peripheral blood. The receptor set was obtained from a human donor with acute or convalescent COVID-19. The donor label of this sample is uncertain.

The gene calls are TRBV5-6 and TRBJ1-6, with TRBD1 matching 7 bases. CDR1 is SGHDT, CDR2 YYEEEE, per germline. V shed 0 bases and J 9 bases; nucleotides not matched to a gene: 6. The CDR3 runs 15 residues. The CDR3 coding sequence is TGTGCCAGCAGCTTGGTAGGGACAGTCGGTTCACCCCTCCACTTT. This gives the protein CASSLVGTVGSPLHF. Looking up the rest from reference TRBV5-6 and TRBJ1-6 gives the full variable domain: DAGVTQSPTHLIKTRGQQVTLRCSPKSGHDTVSWYQQALGQGPQFIFQYYEEEERQRGNFPDRFSGHQFPNYSSELNVNALLLGDSALYLCASSLVGTVGSPLHFGNGTRLTVT.

The chain has TRBV28 and TRBJ1-2, with 8 bases identical to TRBD1. With V trimmed by 5 bases and J by 3 bases, 8 bases remained unmatched. The CDR3 extends over 15 amino acids. CDR1 is MDHEN and CDR2 is SYDVKM in the germline V gene. This CDR3 is CASSRRLTGDYGYTF. The CDR3 nucleotides are TGTGCCAGCAGTCGTAGACTGACAGGGGACTATGGCTACACCTTC.

In the case of this clone: Other DNA sequences from this sample encode an identical CDR3 as well. The CDR3 sequence is CASSRGGAADTQYF. The DNA for the CDR3 is TGTGCCAGCAGTCGCGGGGGGGCCGCGGATACGCAGTATTTT. This chain connects TRBV27 to TRBJ2-3; 9 bases are a match to TRBD2. The germline V gene has CDR1 MNHEY and CDR2 SMNVEV (reference sequence). This CDR3 is 14 amino acids long. The trim removed 5 bases at V and 6 bases at J, leaving 6 bases unmatched.

The rearrangement joins TRBV6-5 to TRBJ2-7; 11 nucleotides line up with TRBD1. CDR3 length: 15 amino acids. Germline-derived CDR1 and CDR2 are MNHEY and SVGAGI. Losses at the gene ends were 6 bases for V and 2 bases for J; bases not matched to a gene: 6. CDR3 residues: CASSDGTGGAYEQYF. As DNA, the CDR3 is TGTGCCAGCAGCGACGGGACAGGGGGTGCCTACGAGCAGTACTTC.

This clone appeared a single time. The V call is TRBV23-1, the J call TRBJ2-6, with D possibly matching TRBD1 (6 bases). TRBV23-1 is an open reading frame, and its role is uncertain. Trimming cost V 3 bases and J 1 base, with 16 bases left between them. This CDR3 contains 18 residues. CDR3 sequence: CASSHTAAGDSGANVLTF. The CDR3 DNA is TGCGCCAGCAGTCACACGGCGGCAGGGGATTCTGGGGCCAACGTCCTGACTTTC.

The chain uses TRBV9 and TRBJ1-1; D perhaps matches TRBD1 (5 bases). The CDR3 is 15 amino acids. Trimming removed 2 bases at V and 5 bases at J, with 16 bases between. CDR1 SGDLS and CDR2 YYNGEE come from the germline V gene. The CDR3 region is CASSVDRGLGTEAFF. Here the CDR3 DNA reads TGTGCCAGCAGCGTGGATAGGGGCTTAGGGACTGAAGCTTTCTTT.

The chain has TRBV6-1 and TRBJ1-1, with D perhaps TRBD1 (6 bases). This CDR3 region has 16 residues. Germline values: CDR1 MNHNS, CDR2 SASEGT. V dropped 2 bases and J dropped 4 bases, with 17 bases sitting between them. The CDR3 protein is CASSEFGGRSTTEAFF. In DNA form, the CDR3 reads TGTGCCAGCAGTGAATTTGGGGGCCGGTCGACCACTGAAGCTTTCTTT.

There are many counts of this clone. This rearrangement joins TRBV11-2 to TRBJ2-5, with D possibly TRBD1 on 6 matching bases. The germline CDR1 and CDR2 sequences are SGHAT and FQNNGV. Trimming cost V 6 bases and J 4 bases, with 12 bases left between them. This CDR3 comprises 13 residues. The DNA of the CDR3 is TGTGCCAGCAGTGCTACAGGGAGAGAGACCCAGTACTTC. Amino acids: CASSATGRETQYF.

This clone came up a few times. V usage is TRBV2 and J usage is TRBJ2-7; 7 nucleotides align to TRBD1. Germline V lookup: CDR1 SNHLY, CDR2 FYNNEI. The CDR3 runs to 13 residues. The ends lost 7 bases at V and 4 bases at J; junction bases unmatched: 7. CDR3 DNA: TGTGCCAGCAAGGCAGGGGGTGTTTACGAGCAGTACTTC. This codes for CASKAGGVYEQYF.

This clone qualifies as medium-sized (0.01 to 0.1%). This CDR3 is CASSDGGATDTQYF. The CDR3 DNA reads TGTGCCAGCAGTGACGGGGGGGCCACAGATACGCAGTATTTT. V usage is TRBV6-4 and J usage is TRBJ2-3; a weak D match, TRBD2 (7 bases). V was trimmed by 2 bases and J by 2 bases, leaving 8 bases between them. There are 14 residues in the CDR3. Germline lookup yields CDR1 MRHNA and CDR2 SNTAGT.

V and J are TRBV7-9 and TRBJ1-5; D is uncertain. The CDR3 extends over 16 amino acids. Between the trimmed V and J ends, which lost 1 base and 7 bases, there was a span of 17 bases. Germline V gene sequence: CDR1 SEHNR, CDR2 FQNEAQ (reference sequence). CDR3 in DNA: TGTGCCAGCAGCTTAGGAGTATCGGGGAACGGCCAGCCCCAGCATTTT. Its protein is CASSLGVSGNGQPQHF. Full variable domain (remainder filled in from reference TRBV7-9 and TRBJ1-5): DTGVSQNPRHKITKRGQNVTFRCDPISEHNRLYWYRQTLGQGPEFLTYFQNEAQLEKSRLLSDRFSAERPKGSFSTLEIQRTEQGDSAMYLCASSLGVSGNGQPQHFGDGTRLSIL.

This clone has only a few counts. The V and J genes are TRBV7-3 and TRBJ2-1; 12 bases agree with TRBD1. The CDR3 spans 19 residues. V shed 2 bases, J shed 0 bases, and the junction held 8 bases outside the gene matches. Germline assignment: CDR1 SGHTA and CDR2 FQGTGA. The CDR3 DNA sequence: TGTGCCAGCAGCTTAGCCGGGACAGGGGGCTTTAGCTCCTACAATGAGCAGTTCTTC. It yields the protein CASSLAGTGGFSSYNEQFF.

The rearrangement joins TRBV19 to TRBJ2-1; D unresolved. The V gene lost 10 bases and the J gene lost 0 bases, with 16 bases spanning the gap. Germline lookup yields CDR1 LNHDA and CDR2 SQIVND (reference sequence). The CDR3 contains 15 residues. CDR3 DNA sequence: TGTGCCACTATATCCGGCGGAAGCTCCTACAATGAGCAGTTCTTC. It yields the protein CATISGGSSYNEQFF.

The rearrangement joins TRBV19 to TRBJ1-5; D is unclear. Germline-derived CDR1 and CDR2 are LNHDA and SQIVND (reference sequence). Trimming took 5 bases from V and 0 from J, leaving 14 bases between them. The CDR3 totals 16 residues. This CDR3 reads CASSVIRSFSNQPQHF. The CDR3 nucleotides read TGTGCCAGTAGTGTCATACGGTCATTTAGCAATCAGCCCCAGCATTTT.